The 30 T cell receptor beta chains presented below share a single source sample, sequenced in a study of cytomegalovirus exposure and HLA in healthy donors. Primers: 60 Vbeta forward and 13 Jbeta reverse. Clones were read by immunoSEQ multiplex PCR, and TCRdb kept only the in-frame ones, dropping some. The profile shows 150,000 or so clones, 8.5% to 10% of them singletons. Sequencing input: PBMCs. The receptors here all came from a man in his fifties or sixties in good health and CMV-seronegative.

In its sample, this clone was seen a few times. The chain uses TRBV11-3 and TRBJ2-1; maybe TRBD1 (5 bases). CDR3 length: 14 residues. Germline CDR1 and CDR2: SGHNT and YENEEA. The V and J ends lost 4 bases and 0 bases respectively, with 7 bases between them. CDR3 sequence (DNA): TGTGCCAGCAGCTCCGACAGCTCCTACAATGAGCAGTTCTTC. Encoded protein: CASSSDSSYNEQFF.

V is TRBV2 and J is TRBJ2-3; 7 positions agree with TRBD2. V lost 7 bases and J lost 6; bases outside the gene matches: 13. Germline-derived CDR1 and CDR2 are SNHLY and FYNNEI. The CDR3 sequence is 15 residues long. CDR3 coding DNA: TGTGCCAGCACCCCGAGGCGGGGGTCCGGGGATACGCAGTATTTT. Its translation is CASTPRRGSGDTQYF.

The chain carries TRBV5-1 and TRBJ1-4; D possibly corresponds to TRBD1 (6 bases). Trimming removed 2 bases from V and 0 bases from J, with 11 bases in between. Germline V lookup: CDR1 SGHRS, CDR2 YFSETQ. The CDR3 is made up of 16 amino acids. The CDR3 coding sequence is TGCGCCAGCAGCTTATATCAGGGGTCAACTAATGAAAAACTGTTTTTT. It specifies CASSLYQGSTNEKLFF.

The CDR3 DNA reads TGTGCCAGCAATGCTCAGGGTGGGACCGGGGAGCTGTTTTTT. This gives the protein CASNAQGGTGELFF. This chain joins TRBV6-1 and TRBJ2-2, with D possibly being TRBD1 (5 bases). This CDR3 is 14 amino acids long. V lost 7 bases, J lost 5 bases, and 14 bases lay in between. In germline, CDR1 is MNHNS, CDR2 SASEGT.

The chain has TRBV20-1 and TRBJ2-3; D is undetermined. Trimming left V 6 bases short and J 4 bases short, with 8 bases between. CDR1 and CDR2 (germline): DFQATT, SNEGSKA (reference sequence). The CDR3 sequence is 11 residues long. The CDR3: CSAPTPDTQYF. CDR3 nucleotide sequence: TGCAGTGCACCGACACCAGATACGCAGTATTTT.

The gene calls are TRBV5-1 and TRBJ2-3; D is unclear. The CDR3 runs to 13 residues. CDR1 is SGHRS and CDR2 is YFSETQ in the germline V gene. Trimming left V 5 bases short and J 3 bases short, with 10 bases between. Here the CDR3 DNA reads TGCGCCAGCAGTATTGGCCCTACAGATACGCAGTATTTT. This codes for CASSIGPTDTQYF.

This clone appeared a few times. The chain uses TRBV7-2 and TRBJ1-1, with 9 bases aligning to TRBD1. The CDR3 totals 14 residues. Germline V lookup: CDR1 SGHTA, CDR2 FQGNSA. After removal of 0 bases from V and 4 bases from J, the junction contained 0 bases not matched to a gene. CDR3 DNA: TGTGCCAGCAGCTTAGCGACAGGGGGCACTGAAGCTTTCTTT. It codes for CASSLATGGTEAFF.

The rearrangement joins TRBV11-2 to TRBJ1-2; no firm D call. V was shortened by 6 bases and J by 2 bases, with 16 bases between the two germline ends. Per the germline V gene, CDR1 is SGHAT and CDR2 is FQNNGV. The CDR3 is made up of 15 amino acids. CDR3 amino acids: CASSRSSPSNYGYTF. CDR3 DNA sequence: TGTGCCAGCAGTCGCAGTTCGCCCTCCAACTATGGCTACACCTTC.

The J gene is TRBJ1-2, the V gene TRBV28, with 8 positions matching TRBD1. The CDR3 runs to 16 residues. After removal of 1 base from V and 8 bases from J, the junction contained 12 bases not matched to a gene. Looked up from germline, CDR1 is MDHEN and CDR2 is SYDVKM. DNA of the CDR3: TGTGCCAGCAGTTTATCCCCACCCTCGACAGGGGAAGGCTACACCTTC. Translated, it gives CASSLSPPSTGEGYTF.

This clone has only a few counts. The chain employs TRBV18 and TRBJ1-5; no clear D gene. CDR1 and CDR2 from the germline V gene are KGHSH and LQKENI. Trimming removed 6 bases at V and 3 bases at J, with 12 bases between. The CDR3 sequence is 14 residues long. The CDR3 reads CASSSLGDNQPQHF. DNA of the CDR3: TGTGCCAGCTCGAGCTTAGGAGACAATCAGCCCCAGCATTTT.

This clone was detected a few times. CDR3 sequence reads: CASTPGQSYEQYF. The CDR3 bases are TGTGCCAGCACTCCGGGACAGTCCTACGAGCAGTACTTC. The V gene is TRBV6-6, the J gene TRBJ2-7; 7 bases match TRBD1. CDR1 is MNHNY, CDR2 SVGAGI, per germline (reference sequence). CDR3 length equals 13 residues. V lost 7 bases to trimming and J lost 1 base; unmatched junction nucleotides: 4.

The CDR3, as DNA: TGTGCCAGCAGTTTACAGGTGTCCGGGGAGCTGTTTTTT. This sequence encodes CASSLQVSGELFF. This chain joins TRBV27 and TRBJ2-2; D ambiguous. CDR3 length: 13 amino acids. The germline V gene has CDR1 MNHEY and CDR2 SMNVEV (reference sequence). V was trimmed by 2 bases and J by 6 bases, leaving 7 bases between them.

V and J are TRBV5-8 and TRBJ1-2; TRBD1 agrees at 10 bases. Trimming at V came to 5 bases and at J to 7 bases, leaving 11 bases not matched to a gene. Germline values: CDR1 SGHTS, CDR2 YDEGEE. The CDR3 contains 15 residues. CDR3 coding DNA: TGTGCCAGCAGTAAACCGGGACAGGGGAGTCTTGGCTACACCTTC. Protein: CASSKPGQGSLGYTF.

This chain uses TRBV6-5 with TRBJ1-1; 8 bases agree with TRBD1. The length of the CDR3 is 15 residues. Germline CDR1 is MNHEY and CDR2 is SVGAGI. Trimming removed 6 bases from V and 1 base from J; junction bases left unmatched: 7. For the CDR3, the DNA is TGTGCCAGCAGGCCGACAGGGGCTAAGAACACTGAAGCTTTCTTT. This gives the protein CASRPTGAKNTEAFF.

The chain combines TRBV9 with TRBJ2-2, with 12 bases lining up with TRBD2. After removal of 4 bases from V and 4 bases from J, the junction contained 8 bases not matched to a gene. The CDR3 totals 17 residues. Germline values: CDR1 SGDLS, CDR2 YYNGEE. The CDR3 protein is CASSPRLAGAGTGELFF. The CDR3 nucleotides are TGTGCCAGCAGCCCCCGACTAGCGGGAGCGGGCACCGGGGAGCTGTTTTTT. Combining the CDR3 with reference TRBV9 and TRBJ2-2 gives the whole variable domain DSGVTQTPKHLITATGQRVTLRCSPRSGDLSVYWYQQSLDQGLQFLIQYYNGEERAKGNILERFSAQQFPDLHSELNLSSLELGDSALYFCASSPRLAGAGTGELFFGEGSRLTVL.

This clone occurred a few times. The chain links TRBV28 to TRBJ2-7, with TRBD2 matching over 7 bases. The CDR3 extends over 13 amino acids. Per the germline V gene, CDR1 is MDHEN and CDR2 is SYDVKM. V shed 5 bases, J shed 2 bases, and the junction held 3 bases outside the gene matches. The CDR3 spells CASSREAPYEQYF. DNA of the CDR3: TGTGCCAGCAGTCGGGAGGCCCCCTACGAGCAGTACTTC.

The table lists this clone with a few counts. The chain combines TRBV29-1 with TRBJ1-5, with TRBD1 identical over 9 bases. The ends lost 6 bases at V and 0 bases at J; junction bases unmatched: 9. Germline values: CDR1 SQVTM, CDR2 ANQGSEA. The CDR3 is 16 residues long. The CDR3 reads CSVEPRQGDSNQPQHF. DNA for the CDR3: TGCAGCGTGGAACCCCGACAGGGGGATAGCAATCAGCCCCAGCATTTT.

The V and J genes are TRBV2 and TRBJ2-7, with TRBD1 matching 10 bases. After removal of 9 bases from V and 7 bases from J, the junction contained 15 bases not matched to a gene. In germline, CDR1 is SNHLY, CDR2 FYNNEI. The CDR3 length is 15 residues. Here the CDR3 reads CASAWGTGVFGEQYF. DNA for the CDR3: TGTGCCAGTGCGTGGGGGACAGGGGTTTTCGGGGAGCAGTACTTC.

This clone was observed a handful of times. The chain has TRBV6-5 and TRBJ1-5, with 7 nucleotides matching TRBD1. Germline lookup yields CDR1 MNHEY and CDR2 SVGAGI. Germline trimming cut 6 bases from V and 6 bases from J; bases unmatched to any gene: 8. The CDR3 is 14 residues long. The chain's CDR3 is CASRSTGESQPQHF. Here the CDR3 DNA reads TGTGCCAGCAGGTCTACAGGGGAGAGTCAGCCCCAGCATTTT.

This clone was seen only a few times. This chain's CDR3 is CASSATGVSAQFF. The CDR3 DNA is TGTGCCAGCAGCGCGACAGGGGTCTCTGCGCAGTTCTTC. The chain uses TRBV2 and TRBJ2-1; TRBD1 aligns across 8 bases. The CDR3 sequence is 13 residues long. The germline gives CDR1 SNHLY, CDR2 FYNNEI. Germline trimming cut 6 bases from V and 12 bases from J; bases unmatched to any gene: 10.

This clone turned up a few times. The V call is TRBV7-7, the J call TRBJ2-5, with a possible D match to TRBD2 (6 bases). Trimming stripped 2 bases from V and 9 bases from J, with 13 bases between. The germline V gene has CDR1 SSHAT and CDR2 FNYEAQ (reference sequence). The CDR3 is made up of 13 amino acids. The CDR3 region has the DNA TGTGCCAGCAGCTTATCAGGGTGGGAGGCCCAGTACTTC. Translated, it gives CASSLSGWEAQYF.

The rearrangement joins TRBV7-8 to TRBJ2-2; 10 positions agree with TRBD1. The CDR3 covers 18 residues. The germline CDR1 and CDR2 sequences are SGHVS and FQNEAQ. V gave up 6 bases and J gave up 3 bases; unmatched junction bases: 13. The CDR3 sequence: CASRKSRGTGVDTGELFF. CDR3 nucleotides: TGTGCCAGCAGAAAGAGCCGGGGGACAGGGGTTGACACCGGGGAGCTGTTTTTT.

The chain uses TRBV6-6 and TRBJ2-5, with 7 bases lining up with TRBD1. The trim removed 4 bases at V and 9 bases at J, leaving 11 bases unmatched. Germline V lookup: CDR1 MNHNY, CDR2 SVGAGI (reference sequence). This CDR3 is built from 14 residues. CDR3 region: CASSLRQGVQAQYF. CDR3 coding DNA: TGTGCCAGCAGTTTACGACAGGGAGTACAGGCCCAGTACTTC.

The J gene is TRBJ2-5, the V gene TRBV5-1; 7 bases are a match to TRBD2. The CDR3 length is 15 residues. CDR1 and CDR2 (germline): SGHRS, YFSETQ. The J segment lost 1 base and the V segment lost 2 bases, leaving 5 bases of the junction unmatched. The CDR3 loop reads CASSLMASGQETQYF. For the CDR3, the DNA is TGCGCCAGCAGCTTAATGGCTAGCGGCCAAGAGACCCAGTACTTC. Combining the CDR3 with reference TRBV5-1 and TRBJ2-5 gives the whole variable domain KAGVTQTPRYLIKTRGQQVTLSCSPISGHRSVSWYQQTPGQGLQFLFEYFSETQRNKGNFPGRFSGRQFSNSRSEMNVSTLELGDSALYLCASSLMASGQETQYFGPGTRLLVL.

The sample holds a few counts of this clone. The rearrangement uses TRBV10-3 and TRBJ2-7; TRBD2 matches 7 bases. The germline CDR1 and CDR2 sequences are ENHRY and SYGVKD. V shed 3 bases and J 5 bases; nucleotides not matched to a gene: 4. The CDR3 spans 13 residues. CDR3 nucleotide sequence: TGTGCCATCAGTGAAGAGCGGGACGACGAGCAGTACTTC. Translated, it gives CAISEERDDEQYF.

A few counts support this clone. This chain uses TRBV30 with TRBJ2-6, with 8 bases that match TRBD1. J gave up 4 bases and V 8 bases, and 10 bases lay outside the gene matches. CDR3 length: 15 residues. CDR1 GTSNPN and CDR2 SVGIG come from the germline V gene (reference sequence). The CDR3 reads CANPGQAWGANVLTF. CDR3 DNA sequence: TGTGCCAATCCGGGACAGGCTTGGGGGGCCAACGTCCTGACTTTC.

This clone was seen only a few times. This chain joins TRBV30 and TRBJ2-7, with D hard to call. The V gene's germline CDR1 is GTSNPN and CDR2 SVGIG (reference sequence). The CDR3 extends over 13 amino acids. The ends were cut back, 1 base at V and 3 bases at J, with 10 bases in the middle. The chain's CDR3 is CAWSGVLVYEQYF. DNA of the CDR3: TGTGCCTGGAGTGGTGTCCTCGTCTACGAGCAGTACTTC.

The chain carries TRBV6-1 and TRBJ2-2; 15 nucleotides match TRBD2. The CDR3 covers 19 residues. The V and J ends lost 1 base and 1 base, in that order; junction bases with no gene match: 4. Germline CDR1 reads MNHNS; CDR2 reads SASEGT. CDR3 region: CASSEVGLAGGENTGELFF. CDR3 DNA: TGTGCCAGCAGTGAAGTTGGACTAGCGGGGGGGGAGAACACCGGGGAGCTGTTTTTT.

A few counts support this clone. Here the CDR3 reads CASSYSRGTDTQYF. The CDR3 DNA follows: TGTGCCAGCAGTTACTCGAGAGGCACAGATACGCAGTATTTT. V and J are TRBV6-6 and TRBJ2-3; D unclear. Germline V gives CDR1 MNHNY, CDR2 SVGAGI (reference sequence). This CDR3 region has 14 residues. V lost 0 bases and J lost 1, with 5 bases in between.

V gene TRBV28 combines with J gene TRBJ2-7; D is perhaps TRBD1 (5 bases). CDR1 MDHEN and CDR2 SYDVKM come from the germline V gene. This CDR3 comprises 14 residues. V was cut by 3 bases and J by 4 bases, with 13 bases left in between. This chain's CDR3 is CASSLGRVGYEQYF. The CDR3 region has the DNA TGTGCCAGCAGTTTGGGCAGGGTTGGGTACGAGCAGTACTTC.